A single T cell receptor beta chain is shown here with its context. V gave up 6 bases and J gave up 0 bases, with 9 bases separating them. The V gene's germline CDR1 is SNHLY and CDR2 FYNNEI. CDR3 length: 14 residues. It was RNA transcripts that yielded the amplified TCR beta CDR3 regions. The TCR CDR3 was amplified in a first-round RT-PCR using the HTBI primer set. Via MiXCR, TCRdb re-called the multiplex PCR reads, giving one row per CDR3 protein. The table lists 450,000 to 550,000 distinct CDR3 sequences, around a quarter of them singletons, with about 11% in the top ten. This sample stems from a study of T cells in Graves' hyperthyroidism and ophthalmopathy. Study context: Blood was drawn when the patient was first diagnosed and still untreated.

Each diagnosis drew on symptoms, thyroxine, TRAb, thyroid ultrasound and orbital computed tomography findings. This clonotype was obtained from a woman aged 25 to 45 with Graves' ophthalmopathy. The sequenced material came from blood. V and J are TRBV2 and TRBJ1-3; D is unclear. CDR3 sequence reads: CASRGSSSGNTIYF. In DNA form, the CDR3 reads TGTGCCAGCAGGGGGTCTTCCTCTGGAAACACCATATATTTT.